This passage covers 15 T cell receptor beta chains from one sample sequenced in a study of T cell responses to AZD1222 COVID-19 vaccine. Clones were read by immunoSEQ multiplex PCR, and TCRdb kept only the in-frame ones, dropping some. The table has 120,000 or so clones, more than 75% seen once. The sample was peripheral blood, taken 28 days after the second AZD1222 dose. These receptors were taken from an adult who received the AZD1222 COVID-19 vaccine.

V is TRBV24-1 and J is TRBJ2-6; no reliable D call. Trimming pared 1 base from V and 0 bases from J, leaving 12 bases between. Germline CDR1 is KGHDR and CDR2 is SFDVKD. This CDR3 region has 18 residues. The CDR3 DNA sequence: TGTGCCACCAGTGATTTAGACCCCTGGGCCTCTGGGGCCAACGTCCTGACTTTC. Translation gives CATSDLDPWASGANVLTF.

This chain joins TRBV28 and TRBJ1-1, with 7 positions matching TRBD1. V shed 5 bases and J 1 base; nucleotides not matched to a gene: 7. Germline V gene lookup returns CDR1 MDHEN and CDR2 SYDVKM. The CDR3 has 15 amino acids. The CDR3 region has the DNA TGTGCCAGCAGTCCATTGACAGGGCGGAACACTGAAGCTTTCTTT. Its protein product is CASSPLTGRNTEAFF.

The rearrangement uses TRBV7-3 and TRBJ2-1; TRBD1 or TRBD2 may be the D gene (5 bases each). The CDR3 covers 14 residues. The V gene's germline CDR1 is SGHTA and CDR2 FQGTGA. The germline V and J ends were trimmed by 5 bases and 4 bases, with 12 bases remaining between them. DNA for the CDR3: TGTGCCAGCAGCCTGGGACCCCGATACAATGAGCAGTTCTTC. Translation: CASSLGPRYNEQFF.

The chain carries TRBV7-9 and TRBJ1-5; D is undetermined. The germline V gene has CDR1 SEHNR and CDR2 FQNEAQ (reference sequence). This CDR3 contains 17 residues. Trimming left V 4 bases short and J 0 bases short, with 16 bases between. The CDR3 spells CASSSGEVPLSNQPQHF. The CDR3 nucleotides read TGTGCCAGCAGCTCTGGGGAAGTTCCCCTTAGCAATCAGCCCCAGCATTTT.

The gene calls are TRBV2 and TRBJ1-1; unclear D gene. Trimming took 3 bases from V and 3 from J, leaving 11 bases between them. CDR1 is SNHLY and CDR2 is FYNNEI in the germline V gene. The CDR3 is made up of 14 amino acids. CDR3: CASSEVDSDTEAFF. The CDR3 DNA reads as TGTGCCAGCAGTGAGGTGGATTCCGACACTGAAGCTTTCTTT.

The chain combines TRBV7-2 with TRBJ1-2; perhaps TRBD1 as D (6 bases). V lost 0 bases and J 7 bases, leaving 21 bases between the germline ends. The length of the CDR3 is 17 residues. Germline CDR1 reads SGHTA; CDR2 reads FQGNSA. CDR3 amino acids: CASSLAGGRASGSGYTF. The CDR3 coding sequence is TGTGCCAGCAGCTTAGCTGGGGGCAGGGCCTCTGGTAGTGGCTACACCTTC.

The CDR3 nucleotides are TGTGCCAGCAGTGACGGGTCCACCACCGGGGAGCTGTTTTTT. It encodes CASSDGSTTGELFF. J is TRBJ2-2 and V is TRBV6-4; no clear D gene. V was cut by 2 bases and J by 4 bases, with 8 bases left in between. There are 14 residues in the CDR3. CDR1 and CDR2 (germline): MRHNA, SNTAGT.

The rearrangement uses TRBV6-5 and TRBJ2-1; 8 bases are a match to TRBD2. The CDR3 totals 14 residues. Germline-derived CDR1 and CDR2 are MNHEY and SVGAGI. The V gene end was trimmed by 8 bases and the J gene end by 9 bases; junction bases not matched to a gene: 12. The DNA for the CDR3 is TGTGCCAGCCGTACACCGGGGGGGGGCGGTGAGCAGTTCTTC. Its translation is CASRTPGGGGEQFF.

The genes are TRBV7-2 and TRBJ1-2, with TRBD1 matching over 8 bases. Losses at the gene ends were 1 base for V and 5 bases for J; bases not matched to a gene: 9. Looked up from germline, CDR1 is SGHTA and CDR2 is FQGNSA. The CDR3 consists of 16 residues. Here the CDR3 reads CASSLGGQAQLYGYTF. The CDR3 DNA follows: TGTGCCAGCAGCTTAGGGGGACAGGCGCAGCTTTATGGCTACACCTTC.

The count of this clone is one. V gene TRBV19 combines with J gene TRBJ2-3; 8 bases are a match to TRBD1. The trim removed 3 bases at V and 1 base at J, leaving 3 bases unmatched. The CDR3 spans 15 residues. Germline V lookup: CDR1 LNHDA, CDR2 SQIVND (reference sequence). The CDR3 DNA sequence: TGTGCCAGTAGTATTCCGGGACAGGGCACAGATACGCAGTATTTT. It is translated as CASSIPGQGTDTQYF.

The chain combines TRBV7-2 with TRBJ1-4; D call uncertain. From germline, CDR1 is SGHTA and CDR2 FQGNSA. V lost 2 bases and J 4 bases, leaving 14 bases between the germline ends. The CDR3 has 16 residues. CDR3 sequence (DNA): TGTGCCAGCAGCTTATATCATTTTGGGGTTAATGAAAAACTGTTTTTT. This encodes CASSLYHFGVNEKLFF. The full variable domain, with the rest looked up from reference TRBV7-2 and TRBJ1-4, is GAGVSQSPSNKVTEKGKDVELRCDPISGHTALYWYRQSLGQGLEFLIYFQGNSAPDKSGLPSDRFSAERTGGSVSTLTIQRTQQEDSAVYLCASSLYHFGVNEKLFFGSGTQLSVL.

The V call is TRBV7-3, the J call TRBJ2-6; D remains unclear. V was pared by 5 bases and J by 10 bases, with 12 bases between. Germline V gene lookup returns CDR1 SGHTA and CDR2 FQGTGA. The CDR3 runs 13 residues. The CDR3 reads CASSLGRTNVLTF. CDR3 sequence (DNA): TGTGCCAGCAGCCTCGGTAGGACGAACGTCCTGACTTTC.

The chain couples TRBV7-2 to TRBJ2-1, with D perhaps TRBD1 (6 bases). The germline CDR1 and CDR2 sequences are SGHTA and FQGNSA. The CDR3 has 14 residues. Trimming removed 1 base from V and 2 bases from J, with 6 bases in between. CDR3 coding DNA: TGTGCCAGCAGCTTAGACAGGGCCTACAATGAGCAGTTCTTC. Its translation is CASSLDRAYNEQFF.

The V gene is TRBV5-1, the J gene TRBJ2-1; 13 nucleotides agree with TRBD2. CDR3 length: 16 residues. Germline CDR1 and CDR2: SGHRS and YFSETQ. The V gene end was trimmed by 1 base and the J gene end by 6 bases; junction bases not matched to a gene: 4. The CDR3 is CASSLQTSGRANEQFF. As DNA, the CDR3 is TGCGCCAGCAGCTTGCAAACTAGCGGGAGGGCCAATGAGCAGTTCTTC.

The V call is TRBV6-6, the J call TRBJ1-3, with TRBD1 matching 8 bases. CDR3 length: 14 residues. Trimming cost V 6 bases and J 4 bases; bases outside gene matches: 5. Germline-derived CDR1 and CDR2 are MNHNY and SVGAGI (reference sequence). DNA for the CDR3: TGTGCCAGCAGACCTGGGACAGGAGGAAACACCATATATTTT. Protein sequence: CASRPGTGGNTIYF.